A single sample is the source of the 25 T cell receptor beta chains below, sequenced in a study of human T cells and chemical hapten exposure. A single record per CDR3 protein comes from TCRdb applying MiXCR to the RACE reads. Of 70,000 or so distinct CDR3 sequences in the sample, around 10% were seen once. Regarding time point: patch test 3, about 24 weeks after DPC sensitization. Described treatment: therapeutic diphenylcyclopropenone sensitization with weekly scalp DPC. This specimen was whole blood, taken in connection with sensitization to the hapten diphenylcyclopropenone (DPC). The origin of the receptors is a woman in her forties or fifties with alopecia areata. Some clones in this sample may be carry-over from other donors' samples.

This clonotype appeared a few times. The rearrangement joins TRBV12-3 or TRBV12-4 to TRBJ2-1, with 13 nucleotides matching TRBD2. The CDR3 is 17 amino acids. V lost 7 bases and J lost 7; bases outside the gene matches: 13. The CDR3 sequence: CASTLPPLTSGRNEQFF. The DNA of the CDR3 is TGTGCCAGCACCCTCCCTCCTTTGACTAGCGGGAGGAATGAGCAGTTCTTC.

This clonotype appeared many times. The CDR3 spells CASSLVVVGTEAFF. The CDR3, as DNA: TGTGCCAGCAGTTTAGTCGTGGTCGGCACTGAAGCTTTCTTT. The J gene is TRBJ1-1, the V gene TRBV12-3 or TRBV12-4, with D unclear. CDR3 length: 14 residues. Trimming took off 1 base at V and 4 bases at J, with 10 bases between the two ends.

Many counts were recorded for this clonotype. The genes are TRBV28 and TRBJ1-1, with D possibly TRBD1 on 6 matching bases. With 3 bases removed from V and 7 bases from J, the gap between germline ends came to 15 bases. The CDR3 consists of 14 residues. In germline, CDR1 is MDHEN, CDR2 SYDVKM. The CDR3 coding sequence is TGTGCCAGCAGTTTGGATTTGGGGGCCTTTGAAGCTTTCTTT. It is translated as CASSLDLGAFEAFF.

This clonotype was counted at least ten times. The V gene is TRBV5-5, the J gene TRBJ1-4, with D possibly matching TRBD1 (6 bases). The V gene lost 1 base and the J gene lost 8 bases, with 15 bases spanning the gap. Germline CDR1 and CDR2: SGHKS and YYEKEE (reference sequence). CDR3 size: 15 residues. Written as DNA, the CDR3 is TGTGCCAGCAGCTTGTTGCCAGGGGAAGGAGAAAAACTGTTTTTT. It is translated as CASSLLPGEGEKLFF. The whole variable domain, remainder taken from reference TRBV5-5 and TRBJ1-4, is DAGVTQSPTHLIKTRGQQVTLRCSPISGHKSVSWYQQVLGQGPQFIFQYYEKEERGRGNFPDRFSARQFPNYSSELNVNALLLGDSALYLCASSLLPGEGEKLFFGSGTQLSVL.

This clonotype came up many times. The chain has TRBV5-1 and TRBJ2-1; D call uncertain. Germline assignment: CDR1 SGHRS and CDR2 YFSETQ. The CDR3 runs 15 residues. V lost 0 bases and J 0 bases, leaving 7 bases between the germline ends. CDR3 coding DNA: TGCGCCAGCAGCTTGGAGGCTAGCTCCTACAATGAGCAGTTCTTC. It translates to CASSLEASSYNEQFF.

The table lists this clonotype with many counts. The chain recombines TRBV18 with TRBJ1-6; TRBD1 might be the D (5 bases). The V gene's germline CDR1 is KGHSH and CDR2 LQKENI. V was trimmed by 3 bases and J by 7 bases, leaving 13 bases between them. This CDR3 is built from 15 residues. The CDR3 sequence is CASSPGDGQNSPLHF. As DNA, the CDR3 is TGTGCCAGCTCACCCGGGGACGGTCAAAATTCACCCCTCCACTTT. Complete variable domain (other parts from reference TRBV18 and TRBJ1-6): NAGVMQNPRHLVRRRGQEARLRCSPMKGHSHVYWYRQLPEEGLKFMVYLQKENIIDESGMPKERFSAEFPKEGPSILRIQQVVRGDSAAYFCASSPGDGQNSPLHFGNGTRLTVT.

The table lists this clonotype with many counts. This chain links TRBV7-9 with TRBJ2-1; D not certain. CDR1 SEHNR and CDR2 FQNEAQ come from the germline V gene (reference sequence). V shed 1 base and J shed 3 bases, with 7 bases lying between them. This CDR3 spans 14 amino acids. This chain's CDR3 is CASSLVGLYNEQFF. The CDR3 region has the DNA TGTGCCAGCAGCTTAGTTGGTCTCTACAATGAGCAGTTCTTC.

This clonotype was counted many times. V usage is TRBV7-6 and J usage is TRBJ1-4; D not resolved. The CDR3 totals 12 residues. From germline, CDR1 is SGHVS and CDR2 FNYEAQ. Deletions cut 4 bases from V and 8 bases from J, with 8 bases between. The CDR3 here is CASSSSWEKLFF. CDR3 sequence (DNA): TGTGCCAGCAGCTCTTCGTGGGAAAAACTGTTTTTT.

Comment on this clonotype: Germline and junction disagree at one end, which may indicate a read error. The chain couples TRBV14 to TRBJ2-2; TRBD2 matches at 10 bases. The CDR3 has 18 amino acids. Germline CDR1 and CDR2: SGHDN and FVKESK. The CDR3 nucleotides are TGTGCCAGCAACCAAGTCGGGCGCCTAGCGGGAGTGGACGGGGAGCTGTTTTTT. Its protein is CASNQVGRLAGVDGELFF.

In nucleotides, the CDR3 is TGTGCCAGCAGCTTTGATTGGGAGGCGAACACTGAAGCTTTCTTT. Translation: CASSFDWEANTEAFF. The chain links TRBV5-6 to TRBJ1-1; D not resolved. V was trimmed by 2 bases and J by 1 base, leaving 12 bases between them. The CDR3 runs 15 residues. Germline assignment: CDR1 SGHDT and CDR2 YYEEEE.

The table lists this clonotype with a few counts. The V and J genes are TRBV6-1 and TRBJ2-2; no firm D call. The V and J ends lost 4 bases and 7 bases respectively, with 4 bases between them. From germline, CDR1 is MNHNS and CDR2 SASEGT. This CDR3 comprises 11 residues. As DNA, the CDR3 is TGTGCCAGCAGTGTCCACGGGGAGCTGTTTTTT. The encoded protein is CASSVHGELFF.

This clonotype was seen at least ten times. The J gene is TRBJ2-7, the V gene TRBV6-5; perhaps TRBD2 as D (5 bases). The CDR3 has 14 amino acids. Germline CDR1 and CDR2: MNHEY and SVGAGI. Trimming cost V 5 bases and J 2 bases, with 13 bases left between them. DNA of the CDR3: TGTGCCAGCAGTCTATCCAGAGGGCCCTACGAGCAGTACTTC. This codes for CASSLSRGPYEQYF.

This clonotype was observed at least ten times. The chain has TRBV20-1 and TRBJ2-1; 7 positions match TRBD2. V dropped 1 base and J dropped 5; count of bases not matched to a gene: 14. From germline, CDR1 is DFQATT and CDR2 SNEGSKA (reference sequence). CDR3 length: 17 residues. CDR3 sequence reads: CSARGGLSREFNNEQFF. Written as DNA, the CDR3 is TGCAGTGCTAGAGGGGGTTTGTCGCGGGAGTTCAACAATGAGCAGTTCTTC.

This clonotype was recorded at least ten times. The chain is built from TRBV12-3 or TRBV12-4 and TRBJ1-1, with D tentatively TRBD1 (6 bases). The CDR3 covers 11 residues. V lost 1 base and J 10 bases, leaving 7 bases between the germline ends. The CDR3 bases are TGTGCCAGCAGTTTAGGCAGGGGAGCTTTCTTT. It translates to CASSLGRGAFF.

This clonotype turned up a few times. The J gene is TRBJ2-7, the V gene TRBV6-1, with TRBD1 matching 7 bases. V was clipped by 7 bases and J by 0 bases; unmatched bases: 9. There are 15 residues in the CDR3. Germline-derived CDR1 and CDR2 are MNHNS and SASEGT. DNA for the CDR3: TGTGCCAGCACCAGAAAGGACAGGAGCTCCTACGAGCAGTACTTC. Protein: CASTRKDRSSYEQYF.

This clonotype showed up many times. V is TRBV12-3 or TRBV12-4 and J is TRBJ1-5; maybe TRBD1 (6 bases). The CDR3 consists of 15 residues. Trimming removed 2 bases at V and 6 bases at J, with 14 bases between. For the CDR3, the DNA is TGTGCCAGCAGTTTAAATCAGGGGTCGGCTCAGCCCCAGCATTTT. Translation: CASSLNQGSAQPQHF.

CDR3 nucleotide sequence: TGTGCCAGCAGTCCCCCCGGACTAGCGGGAACCTACGAGCAGTACTTC. This codes for CASSPPGLAGTYEQYF. The rearrangement links TRBV27 to TRBJ2-7, with TRBD2 matching over 12 bases. This CDR3 spans 16 amino acids. V shed 5 bases and J 2 bases; nucleotides not matched to a gene: 7. The germline gives CDR1 MNHEY, CDR2 SMNVEV (reference sequence).

The CDR3 is CASRNTGTGELFF. CDR3 DNA: TGTGCCAGCAGAAACACAGGGACCGGGGAGCTGTTTTTT. The chain couples TRBV6-2 or TRBV6-3 to TRBJ2-2; weak D call: TRBD1 (6 bases). CDR3 length: 13 amino acids. Germline values: CDR1 MNHEY, CDR2 SVGEGT. V was trimmed by 6 bases and J by 5 bases, leaving 10 bases between them.

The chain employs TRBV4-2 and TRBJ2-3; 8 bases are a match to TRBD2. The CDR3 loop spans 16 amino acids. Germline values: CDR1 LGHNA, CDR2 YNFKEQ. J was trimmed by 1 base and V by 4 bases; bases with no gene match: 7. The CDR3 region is CASSRTGTRGTDTQYF. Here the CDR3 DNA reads TGTGCCAGCAGCCGCACCGGGACTAGGGGCACAGATACGCAGTATTTT.

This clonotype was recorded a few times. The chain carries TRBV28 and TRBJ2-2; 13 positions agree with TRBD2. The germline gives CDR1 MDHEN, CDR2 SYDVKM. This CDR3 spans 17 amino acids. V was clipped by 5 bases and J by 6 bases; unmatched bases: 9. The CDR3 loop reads CASSPPGGLAGPGELFF. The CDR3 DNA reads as TGTGCCAGCAGTCCTCCGGGGGGACTAGCGGGACCCGGGGAGCTGTTTTTT.

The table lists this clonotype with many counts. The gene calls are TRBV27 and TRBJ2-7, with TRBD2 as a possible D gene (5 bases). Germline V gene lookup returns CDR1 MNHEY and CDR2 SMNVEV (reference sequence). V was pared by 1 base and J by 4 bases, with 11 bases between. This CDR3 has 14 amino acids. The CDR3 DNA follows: TGTGCCAGCAGTTTATTAGGCCCGGGGTACGAGCAGTACTTC. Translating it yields CASSLLGPGYEQYF.

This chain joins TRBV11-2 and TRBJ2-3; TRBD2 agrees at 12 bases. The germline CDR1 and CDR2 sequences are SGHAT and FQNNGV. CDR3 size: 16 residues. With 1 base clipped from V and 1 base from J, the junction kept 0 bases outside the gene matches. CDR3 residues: CASSLGLAGGTDTQYF. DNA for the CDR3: TGTGCCAGCAGCTTAGGACTAGCGGGGGGCACAGATACGCAGTATTTT.

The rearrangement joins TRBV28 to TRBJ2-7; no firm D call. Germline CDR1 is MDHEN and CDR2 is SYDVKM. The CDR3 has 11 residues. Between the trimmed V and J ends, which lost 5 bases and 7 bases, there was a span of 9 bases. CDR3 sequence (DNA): TGTGCCAGCAGTATAGGTTGGGAGCAGTACTTC. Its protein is CASSIGWEQYF.

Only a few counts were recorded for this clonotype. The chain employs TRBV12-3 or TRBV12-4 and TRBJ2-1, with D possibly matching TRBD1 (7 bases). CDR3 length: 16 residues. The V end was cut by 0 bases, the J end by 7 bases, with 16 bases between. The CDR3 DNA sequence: TGTGCCAGCAGTTTAGCCGTGGGCCCAGGGGGGAATGAGCAGTTCTTC. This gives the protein CASSLAVGPGGNEQFF.

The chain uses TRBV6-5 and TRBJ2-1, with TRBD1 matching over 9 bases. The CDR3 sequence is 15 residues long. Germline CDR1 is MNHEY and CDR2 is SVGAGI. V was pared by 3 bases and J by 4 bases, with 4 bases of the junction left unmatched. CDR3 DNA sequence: TGTGCCAGCAGTTATAGGACAGGGGAATACAATGAGCAGTTCTTC. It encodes CASSYRTGEYNEQFF.